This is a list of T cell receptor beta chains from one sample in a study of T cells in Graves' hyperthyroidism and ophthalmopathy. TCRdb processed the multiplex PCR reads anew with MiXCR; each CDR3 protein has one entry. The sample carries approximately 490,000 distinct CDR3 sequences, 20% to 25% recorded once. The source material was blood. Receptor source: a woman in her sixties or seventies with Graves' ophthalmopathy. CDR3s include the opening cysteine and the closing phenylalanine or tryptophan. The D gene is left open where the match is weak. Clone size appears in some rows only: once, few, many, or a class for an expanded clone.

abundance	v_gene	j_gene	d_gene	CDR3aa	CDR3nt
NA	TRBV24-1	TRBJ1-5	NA	CATSDQDQPQHF	TGTGCCACCAGTGATCAAGATCAGCCCCAGCATTTT
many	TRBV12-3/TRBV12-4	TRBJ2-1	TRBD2	CASTTRGLASSSYNEQFF	TGTGCCAGCACCACCCGGGGACTAGCGTCGAGCTCCTACAATGAGCAGTTCTTC
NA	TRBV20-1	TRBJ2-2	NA	CSAAKGGVIGELFF	TGCAGTGCCGCCAAGGGGGGAGTAATCGGGGAGCTGTTTTTT
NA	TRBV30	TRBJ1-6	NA	CAWSVGKYNSPLHF	TGTGCCTGGAGTGTGGGCAAATATAATTCACCCCTCCACTTT
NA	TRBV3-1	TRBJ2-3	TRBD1	CASSHDWPGTGLTDTQYF	TGTGCCAGCAGCCATGATTGGCCCGGGACAGGGTTGACAGATACGCAGTATTTT
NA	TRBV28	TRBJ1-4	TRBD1	CASSWTGGREKLFF	TGTGCCAGCAGTTGGACAGGGGGGCGGGAAAAACTGTTTTTT
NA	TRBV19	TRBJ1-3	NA	CASRRDLLSGNTIYF	TGTGCCAGTAGAAGGGACCTACTCTCTGGAAACACCATATATTTT
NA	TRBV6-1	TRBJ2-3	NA	CASSDRRPDTQYF	TGTGCCAGCAGTGACCGGAGGCCGGATACGCAGTATTTT
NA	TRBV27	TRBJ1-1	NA	CASSLDRSGNTEAFF	TGTGCCAGCAGTTTGGACCGATCCGGGAACACTGAAGCTTTCTTT
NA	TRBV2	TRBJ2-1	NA	CASSEAGRQFF	TGTGCCAGCAGTGAAGCCGGTAGGCAGTTCTTC